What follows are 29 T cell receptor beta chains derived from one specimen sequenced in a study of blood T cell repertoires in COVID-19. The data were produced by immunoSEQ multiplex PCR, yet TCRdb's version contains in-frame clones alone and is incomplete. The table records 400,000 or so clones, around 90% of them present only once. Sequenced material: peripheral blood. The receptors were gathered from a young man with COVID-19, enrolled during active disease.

This CDR3 is CASSRYTYGYTF. CDR3 in DNA: TGTGCCAGCAGCCGATACACCTATGGCTACACCTTC. The V gene is TRBV28, the J gene TRBJ1-2; D is ambiguous. Germline-derived CDR1 and CDR2 are MDHEN and SYDVKM. V dropped 6 bases and J dropped 4 bases, with 9 bases sitting between them. CDR3 length: 12 residues.

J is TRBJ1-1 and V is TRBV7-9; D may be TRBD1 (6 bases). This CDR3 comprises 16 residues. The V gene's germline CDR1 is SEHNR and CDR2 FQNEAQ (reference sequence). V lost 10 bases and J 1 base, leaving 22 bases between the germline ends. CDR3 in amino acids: CATVDSTTGWNTEAFF. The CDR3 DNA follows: TGTGCCACCGTTGATTCGACGACAGGATGGAACACTGAAGCTTTCTTT. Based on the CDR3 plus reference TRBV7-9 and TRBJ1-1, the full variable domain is DTGVSQNPRHKITKRGQNVTFRCDPISEHNRLYWYRQTLGQGPEFLTYFQNEAQLEKSRLLSDRFSAERPKGSFSTLEIQRTEQGDSAMYLCATVDSTTGWNTEAFFGQGTRLTVV.

The CDR3 protein is CASSQKTAGLASGANVLTF. In DNA, the CDR3 is TGTGCCAGCAGCCAAAAGACGGCAGGACTAGCCTCTGGGGCCAACGTCCTGACTTTC. V is TRBV3-1 (or the pseudogene TRBV3-2) and J is TRBJ2-6; 8 nucleotides agree with TRBD2. Germline CDR1 LGHDT, CDR2 YNNKEL (reference sequence). With V trimmed by 2 bases and J by 0 bases, 9 bases remained unmatched. CDR3 length equals 19 residues.

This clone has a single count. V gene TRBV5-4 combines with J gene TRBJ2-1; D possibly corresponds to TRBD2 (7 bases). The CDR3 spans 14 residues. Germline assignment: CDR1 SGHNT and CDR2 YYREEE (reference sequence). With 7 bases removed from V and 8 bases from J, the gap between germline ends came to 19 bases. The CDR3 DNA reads TGTGCCAGCGCCGGGAGCAGGGGAGGGGATGAGCAGTTCTTC. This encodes CASAGSRGGDEQFF.

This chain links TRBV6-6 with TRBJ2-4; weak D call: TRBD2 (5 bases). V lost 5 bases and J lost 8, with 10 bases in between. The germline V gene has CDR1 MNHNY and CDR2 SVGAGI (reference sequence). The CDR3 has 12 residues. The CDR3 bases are TGTGCCAGCAGTAGCGTGAGGGACATTCAGTACTTC. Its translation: CASSSVRDIQYF.

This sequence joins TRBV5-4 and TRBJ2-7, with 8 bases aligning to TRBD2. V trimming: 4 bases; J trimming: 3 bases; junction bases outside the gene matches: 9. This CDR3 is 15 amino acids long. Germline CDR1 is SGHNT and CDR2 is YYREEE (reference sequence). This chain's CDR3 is CASSRGGLGHYEQYF. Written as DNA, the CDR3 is TGTGCCAGCAGCCGAGGGGGACTAGGACACTACGAGCAGTACTTC.

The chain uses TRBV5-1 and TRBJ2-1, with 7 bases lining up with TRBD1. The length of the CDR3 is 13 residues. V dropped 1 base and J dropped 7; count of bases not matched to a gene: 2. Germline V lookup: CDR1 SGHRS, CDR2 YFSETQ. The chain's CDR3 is CASSLWDSNEQFF. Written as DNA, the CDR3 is TGCGCCAGCAGCTTGTGGGACAGTAATGAGCAGTTCTTC.

The DNA for the CDR3 is TGTGCCAGCAGGGGGGACAGGGGCTTAGGTACTGAAGCTTTCTTT. It codes for CASRGDRGLGTEAFF. This chain uses TRBV7-4 with TRBJ1-1; 10 bases agree with TRBD1. Germline loops: CDR1 SGHVT, CDR2 SQSDAQ. The V and J ends lost 6 bases and 5 bases, in that order; junction bases with no gene match: 9. The CDR3 runs 15 residues.

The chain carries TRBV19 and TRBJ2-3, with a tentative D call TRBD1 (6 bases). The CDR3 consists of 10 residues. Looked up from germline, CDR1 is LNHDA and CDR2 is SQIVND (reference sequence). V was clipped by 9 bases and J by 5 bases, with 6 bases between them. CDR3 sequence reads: CASRGDTQYF. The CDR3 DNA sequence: TGTGCCAGCAGGGGAGATACGCAGTATTTT.

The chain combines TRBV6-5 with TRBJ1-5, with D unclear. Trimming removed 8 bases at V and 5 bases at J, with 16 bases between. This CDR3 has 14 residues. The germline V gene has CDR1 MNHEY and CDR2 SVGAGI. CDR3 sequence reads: CASQPGGSHQPQHF. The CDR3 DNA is TGTGCCAGCCAACCAGGAGGGAGTCATCAGCCCCAGCATTTT.

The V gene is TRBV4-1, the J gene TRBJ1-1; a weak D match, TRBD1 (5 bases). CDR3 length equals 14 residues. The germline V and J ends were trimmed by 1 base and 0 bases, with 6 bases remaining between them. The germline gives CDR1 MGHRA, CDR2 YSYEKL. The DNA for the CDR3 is TGCGCCAGCAGCCAAGGGGGCATGAACACTGAAGCTTTCTTT. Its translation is CASSQGGMNTEAFF.

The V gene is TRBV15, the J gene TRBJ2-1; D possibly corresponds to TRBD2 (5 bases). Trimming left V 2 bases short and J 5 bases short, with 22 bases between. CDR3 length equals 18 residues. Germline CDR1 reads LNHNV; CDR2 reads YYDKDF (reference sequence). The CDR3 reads CATSRKPPRGYPHNEQFF. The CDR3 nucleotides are TGTGCCACCAGCAGAAAACCCCCTCGAGGGTACCCCCACAATGAGCAGTTCTTC. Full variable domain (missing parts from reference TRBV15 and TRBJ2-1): DAMVIQNPRYQVTQFGKPVTLSCSQTLNHNVMYWYQQKSSQAPKLLFHYYDKDFNNEADTPDNFQSRRPNTSFCFLDIRSPGLGDTAMYLCATSRKPPRGYPHNEQFFGPGTRLTVL.

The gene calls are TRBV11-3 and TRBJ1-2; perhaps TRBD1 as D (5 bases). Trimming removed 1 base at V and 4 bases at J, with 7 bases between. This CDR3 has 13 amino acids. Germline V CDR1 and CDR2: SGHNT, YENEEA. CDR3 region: CASSLGGVYGYTF. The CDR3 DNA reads TGTGCCAGCAGCTTAGGGGGCGTCTATGGCTACACCTTC.

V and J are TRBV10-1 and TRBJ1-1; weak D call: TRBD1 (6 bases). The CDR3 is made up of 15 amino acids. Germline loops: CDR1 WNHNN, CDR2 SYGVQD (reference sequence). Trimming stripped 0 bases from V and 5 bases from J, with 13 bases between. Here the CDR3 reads CASSESNTGQTEAFF. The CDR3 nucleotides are TGCGCCAGCAGTGAGTCGAATACGGGACAAACTGAAGCTTTCTTT.

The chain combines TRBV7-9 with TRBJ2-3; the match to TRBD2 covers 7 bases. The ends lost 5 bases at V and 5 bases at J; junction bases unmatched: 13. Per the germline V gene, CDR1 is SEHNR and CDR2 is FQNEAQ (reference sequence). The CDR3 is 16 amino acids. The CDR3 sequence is CASSASGLERIDTQYF. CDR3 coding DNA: TGTGCCAGCAGCGCCTCTGGACTAGAGAGAATAGATACGCAGTATTTT.

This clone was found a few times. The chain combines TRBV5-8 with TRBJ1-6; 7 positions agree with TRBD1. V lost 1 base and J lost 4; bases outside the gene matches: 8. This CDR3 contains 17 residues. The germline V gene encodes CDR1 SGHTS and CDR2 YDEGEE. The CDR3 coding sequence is TGTGCCAGCAGCTTGTTCTACTCGGGACAGTATAATTCACCCCTCCACTTT. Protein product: CASSLFYSGQYNSPLHF.

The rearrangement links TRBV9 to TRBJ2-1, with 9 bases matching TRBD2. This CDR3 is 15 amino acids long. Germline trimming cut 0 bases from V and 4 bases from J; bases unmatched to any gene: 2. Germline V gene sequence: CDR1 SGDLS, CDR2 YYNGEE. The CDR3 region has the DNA TGTGCCAGCAGCGTAGTGCGGGAGGGGTACAATGAGCAGTTCTTC. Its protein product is CASSVVREGYNEQFF.

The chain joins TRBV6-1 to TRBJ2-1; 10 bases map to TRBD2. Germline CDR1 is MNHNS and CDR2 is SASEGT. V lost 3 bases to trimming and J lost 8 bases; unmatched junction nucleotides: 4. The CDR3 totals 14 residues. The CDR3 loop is CASSEMLAGDEQFF. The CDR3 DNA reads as TGTGCCAGCAGTGAGATGCTAGCGGGAGATGAGCAGTTCTTC.

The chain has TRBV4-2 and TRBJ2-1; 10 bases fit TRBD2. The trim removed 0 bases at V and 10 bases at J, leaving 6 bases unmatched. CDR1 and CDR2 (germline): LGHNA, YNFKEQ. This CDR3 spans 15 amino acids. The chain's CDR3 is CASSQDKLAGSEQFF. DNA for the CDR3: TGTGCCAGCAGCCAAGATAAACTAGCGGGGAGCGAGCAGTTCTTC.

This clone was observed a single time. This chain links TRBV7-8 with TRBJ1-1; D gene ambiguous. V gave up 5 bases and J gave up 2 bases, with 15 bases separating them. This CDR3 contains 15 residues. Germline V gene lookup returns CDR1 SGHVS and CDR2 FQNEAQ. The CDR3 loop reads CASSALRITNTEAFF. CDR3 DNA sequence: TGTGCCAGCAGCGCTCTGCGGATAACAAACACTGAAGCTTTCTTT.

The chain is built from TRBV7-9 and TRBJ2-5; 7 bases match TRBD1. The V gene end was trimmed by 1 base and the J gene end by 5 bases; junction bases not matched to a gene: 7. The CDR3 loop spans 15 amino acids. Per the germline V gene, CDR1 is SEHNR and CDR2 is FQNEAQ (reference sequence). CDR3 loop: CASSLGRGRKETQYF. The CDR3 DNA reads TGTGCCAGCAGCTTAGGAAGGGGGCGTAAGGAGACCCAGTACTTC.

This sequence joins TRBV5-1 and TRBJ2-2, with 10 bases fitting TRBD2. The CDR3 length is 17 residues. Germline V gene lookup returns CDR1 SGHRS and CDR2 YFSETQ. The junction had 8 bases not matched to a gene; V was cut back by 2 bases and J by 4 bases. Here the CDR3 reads CASSFASGRTGTGELFF. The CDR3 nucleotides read TGCGCCAGCAGCTTCGCTAGCGGGAGAACGGGCACCGGGGAGCTGTTTTTT.

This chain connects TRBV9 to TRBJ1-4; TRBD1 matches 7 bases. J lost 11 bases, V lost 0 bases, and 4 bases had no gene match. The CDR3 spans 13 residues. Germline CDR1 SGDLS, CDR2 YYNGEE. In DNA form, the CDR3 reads TGTGCCAGCAGCGTAGATTCGACAGGGAAACTGTTTTTT. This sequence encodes CASSVDSTGKLFF. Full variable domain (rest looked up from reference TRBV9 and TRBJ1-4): DSGVTQTPKHLITATGQRVTLRCSPRSGDLSVYWYQQSLDQGLQFLIQYYNGEERAKGNILERFSAQQFPDLHSELNLSSLELGDSALYFCASSVDSTGKLFFGSGTQLSVL.

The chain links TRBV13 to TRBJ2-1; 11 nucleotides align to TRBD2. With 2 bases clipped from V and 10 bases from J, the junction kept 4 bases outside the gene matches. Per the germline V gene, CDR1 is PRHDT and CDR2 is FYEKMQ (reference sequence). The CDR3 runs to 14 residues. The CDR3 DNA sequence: TGTGCCAGCAGCTTACTAGCGGGAGGTGGAGAGCAGTTCTTC. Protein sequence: CASSLLAGGGEQFF.

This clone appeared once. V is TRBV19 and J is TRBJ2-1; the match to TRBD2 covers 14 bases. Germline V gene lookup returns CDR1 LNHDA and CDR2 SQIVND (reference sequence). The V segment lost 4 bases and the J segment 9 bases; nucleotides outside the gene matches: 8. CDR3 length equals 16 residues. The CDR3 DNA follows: TGTGCCAGTAGTACACCCGGGACTAGCGGGAGTGGTGAGCAGTTCTTC. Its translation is CASSTPGTSGSGEQFF.

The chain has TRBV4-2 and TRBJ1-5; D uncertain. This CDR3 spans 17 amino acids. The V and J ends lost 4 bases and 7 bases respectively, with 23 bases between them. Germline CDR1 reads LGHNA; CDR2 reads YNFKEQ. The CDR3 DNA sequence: TGTGCCAGCAGCCTATCCCATAATCGGGAGGGAAGACAGCCCCAGCATTTT. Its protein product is CASSLSHNREGRQPQHF.

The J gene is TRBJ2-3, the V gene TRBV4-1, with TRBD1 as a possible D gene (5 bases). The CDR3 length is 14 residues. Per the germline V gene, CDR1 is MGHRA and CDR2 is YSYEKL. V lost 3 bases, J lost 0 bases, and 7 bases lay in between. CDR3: CASSHDRSTDTQYF. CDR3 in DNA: TGCGCCAGCAGCCATGACAGAAGCACAGATACGCAGTATTTT.

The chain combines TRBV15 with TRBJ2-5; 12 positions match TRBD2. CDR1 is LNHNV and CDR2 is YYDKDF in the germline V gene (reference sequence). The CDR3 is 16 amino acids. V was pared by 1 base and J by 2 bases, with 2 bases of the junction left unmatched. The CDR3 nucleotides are TGTGCCACCAGCAGAGGGACTAGCGGGAATCAAGAGACCCAGTACTTC. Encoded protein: CATSRGTSGNQETQYF.

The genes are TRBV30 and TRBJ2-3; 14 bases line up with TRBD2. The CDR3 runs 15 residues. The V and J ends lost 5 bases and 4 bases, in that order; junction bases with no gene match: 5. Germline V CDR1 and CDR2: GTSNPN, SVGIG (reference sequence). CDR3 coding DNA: TGTGCCTGGGGGGGACTAGCGGGAGCAGCAGATACGCAGTATTTT. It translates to CAWGGLAGAADTQYF.